A single sample is the source of the 5 T cell receptor beta chains below, sequenced in a study of blood T cell repertoires in COVID-19. Only in-frame clones appear in the TCRdb table, and some are missing; sequencing was by immunoSEQ multiplex PCR. The data show under 200,000 clones, 87% seen once. The sequencing input was peripheral blood. These receptors originate from a woman aged 55-69 years who had recovered from COVID-19.

The gene calls are TRBV19 and TRBJ2-2; D possibly corresponds to TRBD1 (6 bases). The germline gives CDR1 LNHDA, CDR2 SQIVND (reference sequence). V shed 5 bases and J shed 6 bases, with 19 bases lying between them. CDR3 length: 16 amino acids. The CDR3: CASSGGQGVGPGELFF. As DNA, the CDR3 is TGTGCCAGTAGTGGGGGACAAGGTGTCGGACCCGGGGAGCTGTTTTTT.

This rearrangement joins TRBV2 to TRBJ2-5, with 8 bases fitting TRBD2. Trimming at V came to 2 bases and at J to 5 bases, leaving 7 bases not matched to a gene. CDR3 length: 15 amino acids. The germline V gene encodes CDR1 SNHLY and CDR2 FYNNEI. The CDR3 DNA reads as TGTGCCAGCAGTGAACAGGGGACGGGAGGGGAGACCCAGTACTTC. It codes for CASSEQGTGGETQYF.

The V call is TRBV7-9, the J call TRBJ1-6; D is undetermined. This CDR3 is 15 amino acids long. Per the germline V gene, CDR1 is SEHNR and CDR2 is FQNEAQ (reference sequence). V lost 6 bases and J lost 6, with 15 bases in between. The DNA for the CDR3 is TGTGCCAGCAGTGAAGCACAAGGAGGTAATTCACCCCTCCACTTT. This sequence encodes CASSEAQGGNSPLHF.

The chain combines TRBV21-1 with TRBJ1-6. TRBV21-1 corresponds to a pseudogene. CDR3 length: 21 residues. CDR3 protein: CASSKEGREGTKIGINSPLHF. In nucleotides, the CDR3 is TGTGCCAGCAGCAAAGAAGGTCGGGAGGGAACCAAGATCGGGATCAATTCACCCCTCCACTTT.

This clone was seen a few times. The chain carries TRBV7-9 and TRBJ2-3; tentatively, D is TRBD2 (6 bases). This CDR3 region has 13 residues. Germline V CDR1 and CDR2: SEHNR, FQNEAQ (reference sequence). Trimming took off 6 bases at V and 3 bases at J, with 10 bases between the two ends. CDR3 residues: CASRTGETDTQYF. CDR3 in DNA: TGTGCCAGCAGGACGGGGGAAACAGATACGCAGTATTTT.